The clone carrying this T cell receptor beta chain came up a few times. Its antigen is as yet unknown. What was sequenced were expressed TCRB transcripts, since all of the isolated RNA had been reverse transcribed. Generated by immunoSEQ multiplex PCR, the TCRdb table keeps only in-frame clones and is missing some. The sample has some 350,000 clones, about 10% seen once. This entry comes from a study of beta chain features in type 1 diabetes. Across the whole study: Similarity in age, gender and cell yields was seen between patients and healthy donors. All samples yielded 107,917,701 examined sorted cells.

Study-level findings and limits: TCRB CDR3s from Type 1 diabetes patients were moderately but significantly shorter in all four CD4+ subsets. There was a possibility that cDNA sequencing over-represented cells with high TCR expression.

The sequenced sample was central memory CD4+ T cells from blood. The receptor comes from a man younger than 45 with type 1 diabetes.

CDR3: CASSPPGQAYEQYF. CDR3 sequence (DNA): TGTGCCAGCAGCCCGCCGGGACAGGCCTACGAGCAGTACTTC. This rearrangement joins TRBV5-4 to TRBJ2-7; 8 bases map to TRBD1. Germline V gene sequence: CDR1 SGHNT, CDR2 YYREEE (reference sequence). V dropped 4 bases and J dropped 2; count of bases not matched to a gene: 5. The CDR3 has 14 residues.